This T cell receptor beta chain came from a study of blood T cell repertoires in COVID-19. Study in general: From the United States, Italy and Spain came samples of acute and convalescent COVID-19.

Everyone who took part was 18 to 89 years old, and they came from about two dozen US areas. Assignment of participants to cohorts was predicated upon participant-reported clinical history. The repertoire was sequenced with immunoSEQ multiplex PCR; TCRdb's copy has only in-frame clones and lacks some. The data hold 190,000 or so clones, with roughly 89% observed a single time. In germline, CDR1 is LGHNA, CDR2 YNFKEQ. Trimming stripped 0 bases from V and 7 bases from J, with 24 bases between. This CDR3 spans 18 amino acids. The chain carries TRBV4-2 and TRBJ1-2; D unresolved. The source material was PBMCs or T cells enriched from blood (not recorded which). The receptor comes from a man aged 18 to 30 with acute COVID-19. The chain's CDR3 is CASSQDRAPPPGFLGYTF. The CDR3, as DNA: TGTGCCAGCAGCCAAGACCGGGCCCCACCCCCGGGATTTCTTGGCTACACCTTC.